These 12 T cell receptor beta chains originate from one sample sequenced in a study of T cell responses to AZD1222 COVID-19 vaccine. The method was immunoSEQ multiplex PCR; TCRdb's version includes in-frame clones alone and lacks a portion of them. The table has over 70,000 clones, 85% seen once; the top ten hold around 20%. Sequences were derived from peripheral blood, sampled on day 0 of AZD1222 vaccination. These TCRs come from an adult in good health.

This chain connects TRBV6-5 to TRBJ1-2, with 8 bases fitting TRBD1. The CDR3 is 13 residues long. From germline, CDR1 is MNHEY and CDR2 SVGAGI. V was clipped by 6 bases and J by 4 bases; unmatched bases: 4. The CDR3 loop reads CASRKQGGYGYTF. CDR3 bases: TGTGCCAGCAGAAAACAGGGGGGCTATGGCTACACCTTC.

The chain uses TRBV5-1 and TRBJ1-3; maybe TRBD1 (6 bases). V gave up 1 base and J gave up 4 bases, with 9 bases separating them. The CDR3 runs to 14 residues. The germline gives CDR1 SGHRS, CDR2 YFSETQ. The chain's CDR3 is CASSLQGWGNTIYF. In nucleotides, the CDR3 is TGCGCCAGCAGCTTGCAGGGGTGGGGAAACACCATATATTTT.

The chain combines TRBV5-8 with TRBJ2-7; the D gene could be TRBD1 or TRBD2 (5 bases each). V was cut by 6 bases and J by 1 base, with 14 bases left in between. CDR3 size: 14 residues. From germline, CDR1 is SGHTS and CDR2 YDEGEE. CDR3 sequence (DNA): TGTGCCAGCAATCTGAGGGGATCTTCCTACGAGCAGTACTTC. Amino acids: CASNLRGSSYEQYF.

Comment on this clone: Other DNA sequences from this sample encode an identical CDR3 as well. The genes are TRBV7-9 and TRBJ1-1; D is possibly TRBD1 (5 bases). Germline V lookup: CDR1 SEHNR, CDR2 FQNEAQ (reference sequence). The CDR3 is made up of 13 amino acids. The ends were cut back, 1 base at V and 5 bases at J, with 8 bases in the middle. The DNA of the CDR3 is TGTGCCAGCAGCTTAGGAGGGGCTACTGAAGCTTTCTTT. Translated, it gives CASSLGGATEAFF.

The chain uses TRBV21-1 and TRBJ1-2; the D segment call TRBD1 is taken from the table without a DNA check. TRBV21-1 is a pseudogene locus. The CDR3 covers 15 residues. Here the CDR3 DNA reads TGTGCCAGCAGCAAAGTTCCCCGCCAGGGTGATGGCTACACCTTC. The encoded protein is CASSKVPRQGDGYTF.

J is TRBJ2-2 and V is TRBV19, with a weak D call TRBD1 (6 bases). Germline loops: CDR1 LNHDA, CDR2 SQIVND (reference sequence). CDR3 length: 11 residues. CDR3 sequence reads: CGTGWTGELFF. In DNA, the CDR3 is TGTGGCACAGGGTGGACCGGGGAGCTGTTTTTT.

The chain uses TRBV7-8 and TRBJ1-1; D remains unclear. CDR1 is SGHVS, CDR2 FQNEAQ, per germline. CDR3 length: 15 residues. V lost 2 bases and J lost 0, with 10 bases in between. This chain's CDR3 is CASSLHEVMNTEAFF. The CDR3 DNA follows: TGTGCCAGCAGCTTACACGAGGTGATGAACACTGAAGCTTTCTTT.

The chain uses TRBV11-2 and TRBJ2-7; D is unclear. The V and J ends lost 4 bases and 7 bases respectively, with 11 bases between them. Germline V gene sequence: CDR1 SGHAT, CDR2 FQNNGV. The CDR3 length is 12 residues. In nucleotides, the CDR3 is TGTGCCAGCAGCTCGTCAGGACGTGAGCAGTACTTC. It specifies CASSSSGREQYF.

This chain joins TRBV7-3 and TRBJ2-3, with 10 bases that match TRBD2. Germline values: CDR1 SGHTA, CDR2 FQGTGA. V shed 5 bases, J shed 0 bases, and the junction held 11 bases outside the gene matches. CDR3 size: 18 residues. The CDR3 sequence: CASSRRKGLAESTDTQYF. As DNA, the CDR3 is TGTGCCAGCAGCCGGAGGAAAGGACTAGCGGAGAGCACAGATACGCAGTATTTT.

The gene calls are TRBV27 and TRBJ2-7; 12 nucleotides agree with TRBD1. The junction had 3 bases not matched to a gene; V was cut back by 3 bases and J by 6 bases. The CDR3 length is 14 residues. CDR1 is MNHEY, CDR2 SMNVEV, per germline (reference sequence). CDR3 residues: CASSFGTGGAEQYF. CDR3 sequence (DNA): TGTGCCAGCAGTTTCGGGACAGGGGGCGCCGAGCAGTACTTC.

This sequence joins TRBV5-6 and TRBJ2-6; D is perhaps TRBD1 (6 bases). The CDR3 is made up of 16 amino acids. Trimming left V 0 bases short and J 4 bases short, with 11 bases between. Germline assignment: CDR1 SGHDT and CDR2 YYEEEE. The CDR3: CASSLVGGTGANVLTF. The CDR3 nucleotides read TGTGCCAGCAGCTTGGTAGGGGGTACCGGGGCCAACGTCCTGACTTTC. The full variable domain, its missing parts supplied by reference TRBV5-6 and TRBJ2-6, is DAGVTQSPTHLIKTRGQQVTLRCSPKSGHDTVSWYQQALGQGPQFIFQYYEEEERQRGNFPDRFSGHQFPNYSSELNVNALLLGDSALYLCASSLVGGTGANVLTFGAGSRLTVL.

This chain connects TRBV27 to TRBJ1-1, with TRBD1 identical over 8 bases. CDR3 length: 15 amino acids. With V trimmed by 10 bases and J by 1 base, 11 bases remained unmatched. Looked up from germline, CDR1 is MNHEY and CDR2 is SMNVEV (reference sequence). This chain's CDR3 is CATKDRAAPNTEAFF. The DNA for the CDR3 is TGTGCCACAAAGGACAGGGCTGCCCCGAACACTGAAGCTTTCTTT.